A selection of T cell receptor beta chains follows, all from one sample in a study of blood T cell repertoires in COVID-19. Sequenced by immunoSEQ multiplex PCR; TCRdb stores in-frame clones only, minus some. Here the sample spans 50,000 to 60,000 clones, over 75% being singletons. Sequencing was done on a sample of peripheral blood. These TCRs come from a man between 70 and 80 years old with active COVID-19. Both conserved end residues are part of each CDR3. The D gene is left open where the match is weak. Not every row has a clone size; where given, it reads once, few, many or a size class.

.	TRBJ1-2	once	TRBV2	CASSSGAGEYGYTF	TGTGCCAGCAGTTCAGGAGCAGGGGAATATGGCTACACCTTC
.	TRBJ1-1	.	TRBV3-1/TRBV3-2	CASSAGGAGYTEAFF	TGTGCCAGCAGCGCCGGGGGGGCTGGTTACACTGAAGCTTTCTTT
.	TRBJ2-3	.	TRBV19	CASIDSGDTQYF	TGTGCCAGTATTGATAGCGGAGATACGCAGTATTTT
TRBD1	TRBJ1-1	.	TRBV19	CASRTGGNTEAFF	TGTGCCAGTAGGACAGGGGGCAACACTGAAGCTTTCTTT
.	TRBJ2-7	.	TRBV6-5	CASSLRRDSYEQYF	TGTGCCAGCAGCCTCAGACGGGATTCCTACGAGCAGTACTTC
.	TRBJ1-4	.	TRBV18	CASSLGHGVEKLFF	TGTGCCAGCTCCCTAGGTCACGGGGTTGAAAAACTGTTTTTT
.	TRBJ2-1	few	TRBV7-6	CASSPGLGPQSEQFF	TGTGCCAGCAGCCCTGGACTGGGCCCACAATCCGAGCAGTTCTTC
.	TRBJ1-4	.	TRBV3-1/TRBV3-2	CASSQLGGENEKLFF	TGTGCCAGCAGCCAACTAGGGGGGGAAAATGAAAAACTGTTTTTT
.	TRBJ1-6	.	TRBV28	CASSILLHGTHPLHF	TGTGCCAGCAGTATACTACTACACGGGACTCACCCCCTCCACTTT
.	TRBJ1-2	.	TRBV5-1	CASSLAAGFGYTF	TGCGCCAGCAGCTTGGCCGCAGGGTTTGGCTACACCTTC
TRBD2	TRBJ2-5	.	TRBV5-1	CASSSSGFQETQYF	TGCGCCAGCAGCTCTAGCGGGTTCCAAGAGACCCAGTACTTC
TRBD1	TRBJ2-7	.	TRBV30	CAWSGPGQGPYEQYF	TGTGCCTGGAGTGGACCGGGACAGGGCCCCTACGAGCAGTACTTC
.	TRBJ1-5	.	TRBV4-2	CASSQAGRISNQPQHF	TGTGCCAGCAGCCAAGCAGGGCGGATCAGCAATCAGCCCCAGCATTTT
TRBD1	TRBJ2-3	few	TRBV11-1	CASSPTPTGGTDTQYF	TGTGCCAGCAGCCCCACACCGACAGGGGGTACAGATACGCAGTATTTT
TRBD1	TRBJ1-2	few	TRBV30	CAWSGTGIGYTF	TGTGCCTGGAGTGGGACAGGGATCGGCTACACCTTC
TRBD2	TRBJ2-1	.	TRBV6-1	CAGSEGAGSYNEQFF	TGTGCCGGCAGTGAAGGAGCGGGATCCTACAATGAGCAGTTCTTC
.	TRBJ1-1	.	TRBV5-4	CASSLSIENTEAFF	TGTGCCAGCAGCTTGAGTATAGAGAACACTGAAGCTTTCTTT
TRBD1	TRBJ1-6	.	TRBV7-2	CASSLMGQRDNSPLHF	TGTGCCAGCAGCTTAATGGGACAGAGAGATAATTCACCCCTCCACTTT